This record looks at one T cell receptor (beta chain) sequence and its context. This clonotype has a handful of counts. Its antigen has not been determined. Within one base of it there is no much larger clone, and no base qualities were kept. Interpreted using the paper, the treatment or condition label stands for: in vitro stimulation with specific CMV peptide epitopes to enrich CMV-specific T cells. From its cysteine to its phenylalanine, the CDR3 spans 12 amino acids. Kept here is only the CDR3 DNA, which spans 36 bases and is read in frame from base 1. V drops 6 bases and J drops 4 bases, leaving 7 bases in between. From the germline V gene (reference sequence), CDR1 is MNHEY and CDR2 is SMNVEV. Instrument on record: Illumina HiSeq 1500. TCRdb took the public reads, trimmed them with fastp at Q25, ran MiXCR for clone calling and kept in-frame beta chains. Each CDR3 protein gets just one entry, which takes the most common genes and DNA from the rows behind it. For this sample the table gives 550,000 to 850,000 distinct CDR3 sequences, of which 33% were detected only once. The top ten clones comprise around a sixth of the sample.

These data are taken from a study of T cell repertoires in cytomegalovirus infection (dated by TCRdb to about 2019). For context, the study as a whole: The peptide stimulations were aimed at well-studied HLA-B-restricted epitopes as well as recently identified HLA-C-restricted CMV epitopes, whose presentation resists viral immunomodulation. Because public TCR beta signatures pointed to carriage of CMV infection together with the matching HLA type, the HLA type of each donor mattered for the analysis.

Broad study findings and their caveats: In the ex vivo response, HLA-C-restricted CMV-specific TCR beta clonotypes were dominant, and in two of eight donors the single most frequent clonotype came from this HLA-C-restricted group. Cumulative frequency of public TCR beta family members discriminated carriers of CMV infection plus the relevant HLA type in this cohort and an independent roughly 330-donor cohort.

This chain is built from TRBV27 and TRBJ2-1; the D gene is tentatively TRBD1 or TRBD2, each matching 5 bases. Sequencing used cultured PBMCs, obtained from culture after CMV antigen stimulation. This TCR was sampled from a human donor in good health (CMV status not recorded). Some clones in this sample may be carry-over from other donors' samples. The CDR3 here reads CASRRGYNEQFF. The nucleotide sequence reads TGTGCCAGCAGGAGGGGTTACAATGAGCAGTTCTTC.